This T cell receptor beta chain is from a study of blood T cell repertoires in COVID-19. Produced via immunoSEQ multiplex PCR; TCRdb's table is partial and in-frame only. Of roughly 180,000 clones listed, about 91% are singletons. This clone was counted once. This CDR3 region has 12 residues. Trimming cost V 5 bases and J 4 bases, with 9 bases left between them. Germline CDR1 SGHNT, CDR2 YENEEA. This sequence joins TRBV11-3 and TRBJ2-7; D is perhaps TRBD1 (5 bases). What was sequenced was peripheral blood. The receptor was isolated from a woman aged 25-40 years with acute or convalescent COVID-19. The CDR3 DNA follows: TGTGCCAGCAGCCATACAGGTTACGAGCAGTACTTC. This encodes CASSHTGYEQYF.